The 9 T cell receptor beta chains in this list originate from one sample, sequenced in a study of Tregs in tolerant kidney transplant recipients. These receptors' targets are unknown. Method: immunoSEQ multiplex PCR; TCRdb's copy keeps in-frame clones and lacks some. The sample lists approximately 30,000 clones; 70% to 85% were seen once. Sequencing input: Tregs from blood cultured with allogeneic cells. Every receptor here comes from a human donor in good health.

The gene calls are TRBV18 and TRBJ2-1; 7 bases are a match to TRBD1. The V gene end was trimmed by 1 base and the J gene end by 0 bases; junction bases not matched to a gene: 6. The CDR3 covers 17 residues. CDR1 KGHSH and CDR2 LQKENI come from the germline V gene. The CDR3 DNA sequence: TGTGCCAGCTCACCACTGACAGGGCCGCGCTCCTACAATGAGCAGTTCTTC. It is translated as CASSPLTGPRSYNEQFF.

J is TRBJ1-5 and V is TRBV5-6; TRBD1 is a possible D gene (5 bases). V was clipped by 2 bases and J by 4 bases, with 10 bases between them. This CDR3 region has 14 residues. CDR1 SGHDT and CDR2 YYEEEE come from the germline V gene. CDR3 coding DNA: TGTGCCAGCAGCTTAGAGGGGAAGAATCAGCCCCAGCATTTT. It is translated as CASSLEGKNQPQHF.

The genes are TRBV15 and TRBJ1-5, with D unresolved. The CDR3 length is 15 residues. The V gene's germline CDR1 is LNHNV and CDR2 YYDKDF (reference sequence). Trimming cost V 1 base and J 3 bases, with 10 bases left between them. CDR3 nucleotides: TGTGCCACCAGCAGAGTTGCCATTACCAATCAGCCCCAGCATTTT. This codes for CATSRVAITNQPQHF. Full variable domain (missing parts from reference TRBV15 and TRBJ1-5): DAMVIQNPRYQVTQFGKPVTLSCSQTLNHNVMYWYQQKSSQAPKLLFHYYDKDFNNEADTPDNFQSRRPNTSFCFLDIRSPGLGDTAMYLCATSRVAITNQPQHFGDGTRLSIL.

V is TRBV7-9 and J is TRBJ2-1, with 11 bases fitting TRBD2. The CDR3 spans 15 residues. Germline CDR1 is SEHNR and CDR2 is FQNEAQ (reference sequence). Germline trimming cut 7 bases from V and 7 bases from J; bases unmatched to any gene: 9. The CDR3 loop is CASTPSGRSGNEQFF. The DNA for the CDR3 is TGTGCCAGCACCCCTAGCGGGAGGAGTGGGAATGAGCAGTTCTTC.

This chain connects TRBV7-6 to TRBJ1-1; possible D gene TRBD1, 6 bases. V was cut by 6 bases and J by 0 bases, with 17 bases left in between. The CDR3 has 16 residues. Per germline, CDR1 SGHVS and CDR2 FNYEAQ. The CDR3, as DNA: TGTGCCAGCAGAGTAGAGGGGGTACGGATGAACACTGAAGCTTTCTTT. This translates into CASRVEGVRMNTEAFF.

The V and J genes are TRBV13 and TRBJ2-1; 8 nucleotides agree with TRBD2. The CDR3 extends over 16 amino acids. The trim removed 0 bases at V and 1 base at J, leaving 2 bases unmatched. Germline V lookup: CDR1 PRHDT, CDR2 FYEKMQ (reference sequence). The CDR3 here is CASSLGGGVSYNEQFF. As DNA, the CDR3 is TGTGCCAGCAGCTTAGGCGGGGGGGTTTCCTACAATGAGCAGTTCTTC.

This clone was seen only once. The V and J genes are TRBV15 and TRBJ1-2; D unresolved. Deletions cut 5 bases from V and 4 bases from J, with 23 bases between. Germline values: CDR1 LNHNV, CDR2 YYDKDF (reference sequence). The CDR3 is made up of 17 amino acids. The CDR3 here is CATSAYLPSVGSYGYTF. As DNA, the CDR3 is TGTGCCACCAGCGCCTATTTGCCCTCCGTGGGGAGCTATGGCTACACCTTC.

This rearrangement joins TRBV6-1 to TRBJ2-1; a weak D match, TRBD2 (6 bases). V lost 4 bases, J lost 2 bases, and 12 bases lay in between. Germline loops: CDR1 MNHNS, CDR2 SASEGT. CDR3 length: 15 residues. In nucleotides, the CDR3 is TGTGCCAGCAGTGGTCTGGGGGAGGCCTACAATGAGCAGTTCTTC. Its translation: CASSGLGEAYNEQFF.

The V call is TRBV28, the J call TRBJ1-2, with D uncertain. The CDR3 extends over 13 amino acids. V was cut by 2 bases and J by 8 bases, with 12 bases left in between. CDR1 and CDR2 from the germline V gene are MDHEN and SYDVKM. CDR3 nucleotides: TGTGCCAGCAGTTTACGGGGTGGTCGCGGCTACACCTTC. It yields the protein CASSLRGGRGYTF.